Below are 14 T cell receptor beta chains sequenced from a single sample in a study of OX40 agonist ivuxolimab in advanced cancers. Data came from immunoSEQ multiplex PCR; TCRdb stores just in-frame clones and leaves some out. The data contain around 100,000 clones, 89% of them singletons. Sequencing used CD4+ or CD8+ T cells sorted from blood, obtained in a trial of the OX40 agonist ivuxolimab. These receptors originate from an adult with an advanced solid tumor such as melanoma, head and neck, liver or kidney cancer.

The chain couples TRBV11-2 to TRBJ1-1; tentative D call: TRBD1 (5 bases). Germline V lookup: CDR1 SGHAT, CDR2 FQNNGV. The CDR3 has 15 residues. V lost 0 bases to trimming and J lost 3 bases, with 11 bases between them. CDR3 coding DNA: TGTGCCAGCAGCTTAGATACGGGGCTTGACACTGAAGCTTTCTTT. It yields the protein CASSLDTGLDTEAFF.

This clone has just one count. The junction departs from the called germline gene at one end, perhaps through a read error. V and J are TRBV30 and TRBJ2-6; possibly TRBD1 or TRBD2 for D (5 bases each). CDR3 size: 14 residues. In germline, CDR1 is GTSNPN, CDR2 SVGIG (reference sequence). In DNA, the CDR3 is TGTGCCTGTCTCAGGGCGAGAGGGGCCAACGTCCTGATTTTC. Translation: CACLRARGANVLIF.

This chain links TRBV30 with TRBJ1-1; D is unclear. This CDR3 has 14 residues. Deletions cut 2 bases from V and 4 bases from J, with 14 bases between. Germline loops: CDR1 GTSNPN, CDR2 SVGIG (reference sequence). The CDR3 nucleotides are TGTGCCTGGAGTTTACTTCGCGGTACCACTGAAGCTTTCTTT. The encoded protein is CAWSLLRGTTEAFF. Filled out from reference TRBV30 and TRBJ1-1, the complete variable domain reads SQTIHQWPATLVQPVGSPLSLECTVEGTSNPNLYWYRQAAGRGLQLLFYSVGIGQISSEVPQNLSASRPQDRQFILSSKKLLLSDSGFYLCAWSLLRGTTEAFFGQGTRLTVV.

Only a few counts were recorded for this clone. The chain links TRBV5-1 to TRBJ2-1, with 10 bases matching TRBD2. With 4 bases clipped from V and 5 bases from J, the junction kept 6 bases outside the gene matches. The CDR3 extends over 15 amino acids. Germline CDR1 and CDR2: SGHRS and YFSETQ. The CDR3 region is CASSESGGAHNEQFF. DNA for the CDR3: TGCGCCAGCAGCGAGAGCGGGGGGGCCCACAATGAGCAGTTCTTC.

The chain joins TRBV5-1 to TRBJ2-1; tentatively, D is TRBD1 or TRBD2 (5 bases each). Germline CDR1 reads SGHRS; CDR2 reads YFSETQ. The germline V and J ends were trimmed by 0 bases and 7 bases, with 11 bases remaining between them. This CDR3 comprises 14 residues. DNA for the CDR3: TGCGCCAGCAGCTTGGGAGGGGCCAGTAATGAGCAGTTCTTC. Amino acids: CASSLGGASNEQFF.

About this clone itself: One junction end does not reproduce the germline sequence, and a read error may be involved. The chain links TRBV19 to TRBJ2-3; D might be TRBD2 (6 bases). The germline V gene has CDR1 LNHDA and CDR2 SQIVND (reference sequence). The CDR3 length is 12 residues. The CDR3 DNA sequence: TGTGCCAGTAGTCAAATCCCGGGACTGTTGATGTTT. It specifies CASSQIPGLLMF. The full variable domain, completed using reference TRBV19 and TRBJ2-3, is DGGITQSPKYLFRKEGQNVTLSCEQNLNHDAMYWYRQDPGQGLRLIYYSQIVNDFQKGDIAEGYSVSREKKESFPLTVTSAQKNPTAFYLCASSQIPGLLMFGPGTRLTVL.

The rearrangement links TRBV10-3 to TRBJ1-4, with D possibly matching TRBD1 (5 bases). CDR1 is ENHRY and CDR2 is SYGVKD in the germline V gene. Trimming took off 6 bases at V and 5 bases at J, with 7 bases between the two ends. The CDR3 contains 12 residues. CDR3 region: CAISPGNEKLFF. CDR3 bases: TGTGCCATCAGCCCAGGGAATGAAAAACTGTTTTTT.

This chain uses TRBV6-6 with TRBJ2-7; 7 bases line up with TRBD1. The CDR3 length is 15 residues. Germline V gene data show CDR1 as MNHNY and CDR2 as SVGAGI (reference sequence). With V trimmed by 5 bases and J by 3 bases, 10 bases remained unmatched. The CDR3 DNA reads TGTGCCAGCAGTAACCCCCCGACAGGGAGCTACGAGCAGTACTTC. It specifies CASSNPPTGSYEQYF.

The chain joins TRBV6-5 to TRBJ2-7; D is unclear. Germline-derived CDR1 and CDR2 are MNHEY and SVGAGI. The V end was cut by 7 bases, the J end by 3 bases, with 16 bases between. This CDR3 is 14 amino acids long. CDR3 in amino acids: CASNQKASDYEQYF. CDR3 DNA: TGTGCCAGCAACCAGAAGGCGAGCGACTACGAGCAGTACTTC.

This clone appeared once. This chain connects TRBV7-8 to TRBJ2-4, with D possibly TRBD1 on 6 matching bases. The CDR3 consists of 18 residues. Germline V gives CDR1 SGHVS, CDR2 FQNEAQ. Trimming removed 7 bases from V and 4 bases from J, with 26 bases in between. CDR3 amino acids: CASNGLVTGPITKNIQYF. The CDR3 region has the DNA TGTGCCAGCAACGGCCTAGTCACAGGGCCTATAACTAAAAACATTCAGTACTTC.

The gene calls are TRBV5-1 and TRBJ2-5; D ambiguous. Trimming shortened V by 1 base and J by 1 base, and 14 bases separated the two germline ends. Germline V gene lookup returns CDR1 SGHRS and CDR2 YFSETQ. This CDR3 spans 16 amino acids. CDR3 residues: CASSLSHPGFQETQYF. The CDR3 DNA reads as TGCGCCAGCAGCTTGAGCCACCCAGGATTCCAAGAGACCCAGTACTTC. The full variable domain, completed using reference TRBV5-1 and TRBJ2-5, is KAGVTQTPRYLIKTRGQQVTLSCSPISGHRSVSWYQQTPGQGLQFLFEYFSETQRNKGNFPGRFSGRQFSNSRSEMNVSTLELGDSALYLCASSLSHPGFQETQYFGPGTRLLVL.

The chain links TRBV7-2 to TRBJ1-2, with no clear D. The CDR3 is 12 residues long. V shed 5 bases and J shed 3 bases, with 7 bases lying between them. Germline V gene lookup returns CDR1 SGHTA and CDR2 FQGNSA. The CDR3 protein is CASSAGHYGYTF. DNA of the CDR3: TGTGCCAGCAGCGCTGGCCACTATGGCTACACCTTC.

The chain links TRBV6-5 to TRBJ2-7; D call uncertain. The CDR3 sequence is 14 residues long. Germline CDR1 MNHEY, CDR2 SVGAGI. V lost 3 bases and J lost 6, with 15 bases in between. CDR3 nucleotides: TGTGCCAGCAGTTATGCCGCCGCCCGGAGCGAGCAGTACTTC. Amino acids: CASSYAAARSEQYF.

The chain joins TRBV27 to TRBJ1-4; 7 bases agree with TRBD1. The CDR3 has 13 amino acids. Per germline, CDR1 MNHEY and CDR2 SMNVEV (reference sequence). With V trimmed by 6 bases and J by 8 bases, 6 bases remained unmatched. CDR3 sequence reads: CASRRQGGEKLFF. The CDR3 region has the DNA TGTGCCAGCAGAAGACAGGGAGGCGAAAAACTGTTTTTT.